The present T cell receptor (beta chain) was sequenced within a study of memory CD4+ T cells and cytomegalovirus serostatus. This clone turned up a few times. Single viable CD3+CD4+CD8-CD45RO+ cells were sorted as the memory CD4+ T cells. Only in-frame clones appear in the TCRdb table, and some are missing; sequencing was by immunoSEQ multiplex PCR. The table lists approximately 60,000 clones, about 81% of them singletons. CDR1 LNHDA and CDR2 SQIVND come from the germline V gene (reference sequence). J gave up 3 bases and V 5 bases, and 6 bases lay outside the gene matches. The CDR3 is 15 amino acids.

This TCR was recovered from an adult in good health and CMV-seronegative. The chain employs TRBV19 and TRBJ2-7, with 11 bases matching TRBD1. The sample taken for sequencing was memory CD4+ T cells from blood. CDR3 nucleotide sequence: TGTGCCAGTAGTTTGGGACAGGGGGGATACTACGAGCAGTACTTC. Its protein product is CASSLGQGGYYEQYF.